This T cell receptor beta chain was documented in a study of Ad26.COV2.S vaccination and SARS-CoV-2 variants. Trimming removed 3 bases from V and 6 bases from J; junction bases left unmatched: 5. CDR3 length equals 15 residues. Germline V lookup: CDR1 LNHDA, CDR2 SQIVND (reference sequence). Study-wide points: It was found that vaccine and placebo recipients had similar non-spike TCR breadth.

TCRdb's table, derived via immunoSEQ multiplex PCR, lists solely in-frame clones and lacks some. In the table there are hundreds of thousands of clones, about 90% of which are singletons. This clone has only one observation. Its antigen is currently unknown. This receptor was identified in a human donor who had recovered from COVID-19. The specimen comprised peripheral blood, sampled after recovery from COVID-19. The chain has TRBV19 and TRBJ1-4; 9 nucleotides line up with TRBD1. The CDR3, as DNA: TGTGCCAGTAGTATCCCGGGACAGGGTGATGAAAAACTGTTTTTT. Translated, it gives CASSIPGQGDEKLFF.